Listed below are T cell receptor beta chains from one sample, sequenced in a study of blood T cell repertoires in COVID-19. The table came from immunoSEQ multiplex PCR; TCRdb's copy has only in-frame clones and leaves some out. The sample includes 100,000 to 150,000 clones, 60% to 75% of them seen just once. The sequenced sample consisted of peripheral blood. The receptor source for this set is a woman between 65 and 79 years old with acute or convalescent COVID-19. Each CDR3 is given with its conserved first and last residue. The order of the fields is CDR3 protein, V gene, J gene, clone size. The listing skips clone size in some rows; elsewhere it reads once, few, many or a size class.

cdr3_aa: CASRTDITSGYTF
v_call: TRBV6-5
j_call: TRBJ1-2
clone_size: -

cdr3_aa: CASGSGQPDQPQHF
v_call: TRBV12-5
j_call: TRBJ1-5
clone_size: few

cdr3_aa: CASTQGTGENYEQYF
v_call: TRBV21-1
j_call: TRBJ2-7
clone_size: -

cdr3_aa: CASRQGATEAFF
v_call: TRBV6-5
j_call: TRBJ1-1
clone_size: -

cdr3_aa: CASSVAGGAVGKEKLFF
v_call: TRBV9
j_call: TRBJ1-4
clone_size: -

cdr3_aa: CSVGSPGQGLDGYTF
v_call: TRBV29-1
j_call: TRBJ1-2
clone_size: -

cdr3_aa: CASSGGQGASGETQYF
v_call: TRBV5-8
j_call: TRBJ2-5
clone_size: -

cdr3_aa: CATSRQGEEKLFF
v_call: TRBV15
j_call: TRBJ1-4
clone_size: -

cdr3_aa: CASSTRGQRGGELFF
v_call: TRBV28
j_call: TRBJ2-2
clone_size: -

cdr3_aa: CASSLFQGPIDSPLHF
v_call: TRBV27
j_call: TRBJ1-6
clone_size: -

cdr3_aa: CASDGSSGRVRQETQYF
v_call: TRBV2
j_call: TRBJ2-5
clone_size: -

cdr3_aa: CASSYSAYDTQYF
v_call: TRBV6-5
j_call: TRBJ2-3
clone_size: once

cdr3_aa: CASSQTGESSYEQYF
v_call: TRBV4-3
j_call: TRBJ2-7
clone_size: -

cdr3_aa: CASSSGQGGNQPQHF
v_call: TRBV18
j_call: TRBJ1-5
clone_size: once

cdr3_aa: CSATDNEKLFF
v_call: TRBV29-1
j_call: TRBJ1-4
clone_size: -

cdr3_aa: CASSFSASGNYEQYF
v_call: TRBV5-6
j_call: TRBJ2-7
clone_size: -

cdr3_aa: CAISGTAAGETQYF
v_call: TRBV10-3
j_call: TRBJ2-5
clone_size: few

cdr3_aa: CASNPRAGVNYGYTF
v_call: TRBV19
j_call: TRBJ1-2
clone_size: -

cdr3_aa: CASRPAHGGETQYF
v_call: TRBV28
j_call: TRBJ2-5
clone_size: -